This T cell receptor beta chain was sequenced for a study of T cell responses to AZD1222 COVID-19 vaccine. Only in-frame clones appear in the TCRdb table, and some are missing; sequencing was by immunoSEQ multiplex PCR. The data contain roughly 100,000 clones, roughly 84% of them singletons. Study-level findings and limits: Spike was spanned by vaccine-associated CD4 TCRs, which were dominant at 160-218 and 743-854.

As regards this clone: Its antigen remains unknown. The junction shows a germline mismatch at one end, possibly a read error.

The CDR3 is 15 amino acids. Per the germline V gene, CDR1 is SGHTA and CDR2 is FQGNSA. The sequence was collected from an adult in good health. The genes are TRBV7-2 and TRBJ2-5; TRBD2 is a possible D gene (6 bases). The sample was peripheral blood, taken on day 0 of AZD1222 vaccination. The CDR3 nucleotides are TGTGCCAGCAGCTTAGCGGAGGGTCGACCAGAGGCCCAGTACTTC. Encoded protein: CASSLAEGRPEAQYF. Looking up the rest from reference TRBV7-2 and TRBJ2-5 gives the full variable domain: GAGVSQSPSNKVTEKGKDVELRCDPISGHTALYWYRQSLGQGLEFLIYFQGNSAPDKSGLPSDRFSAERTGGSVSTLTIQRTQQEDSAVYLCASSLAEGRPEAQYFGPGTRLLVL.